This TCR beta chain originates from a study of shared clonotypes between healthy human individuals. Unsorted samples relied on about 90 million PBMCs, which served as the source of genomic DNA. CDR3 length equals 12 residues. Trimming took off 7 bases at V and 6 bases at J, with 12 bases between the two ends. The germline V gene encodes CDR1 MNHNY and CDR2 SVGAGI (reference sequence). Amplification in unsorted PBMC replicate PCRs started from around 330 ng DNA, which equals tens of thousands of T cell genomes. TCRdb's copy holds only in-frame clones and misses some; the assay was immunoSEQ multiplex PCR. The sample consists of 400,000 to 500,000 clones, 70% to 80% of them appearing once.

Material: PBMCs. The TCR was taken from a woman aged 40-49 years in good health. Some clones in this sample may be carry-over from other donors' samples. This chain connects TRBV6-6 to TRBJ1-2; tentatively, D is TRBD1 (6 bases). CDR3 protein: CASTEQGHGYTF. CDR3 DNA: TGTGCCAGCACCGAACAGGGCCATGGCTACACCTTC.